This entry is about one TCR beta chain. Its target is not known. These data come from a study of cytomegalovirus exposure and HLA in healthy donors. General study findings and limits: It was reported in a later analysis that an Asian-associated ancestry cluster showed fewer N-insertions than the roughly 660-donor mean. Follow-up analysis found HLA locus-dependent TCR association rates, highest for DRB1 and lowest for HLA-C. Only CMV serostatus was available as immune exposure information.

PCR primers comprised 60 Vbeta and 13 Jbeta primers. Profiled with immunoSEQ multiplex PCR; TCRdb holds only in-frame clones, not every one. Its table records some 150,000 clones. Input material: PBMCs. This receptor was identified in a man between 40 and 49 years old in good health and CMV-seronegative.

CDR3 DNA: TGTGCCAGCAGCTCCTCGGACAGGGCAACGCAGTATTTT. Translating it yields CASSSSDRATQYF. The rearrangement joins TRBV11-1 to TRBJ2-3, with 8 positions matching TRBD1. The length of the CDR3 is 13 residues. Germline CDR1 is SGHAT and CDR2 is FQDESV (reference sequence). Unmatched junction bases numbered 6, after V lost 4 bases and J lost 9 bases.